The 24 T cell receptor beta chains in this list originate from one sample, sequenced in a study of tumor-infiltrating lymphocytes in primary liver carcinoma. Investigators took RNA and DNA out together from roughly 21-30 mg of unsorted bulk tissue. Starting from approximately 470 ng of total RNA, TCR beta cDNA was produced with a primer in the constant region. Researchers made the TCR beta libraries by running three nested multiplex PCR rounds with slightly modified ARM-PCR. The first two PCR rounds, approximately 10 cycles each, used TRBV1-TRBV30 forward primers and a C-beta reverse primer. TCRdb called the multiplex PCR reads again in MiXCR, with one record for every CDR3 protein. This sample has 100,000 to 150,000 distinct CDR3 sequences; 64% occur once, and the top ten carry 8% to 9%. The sample taken for sequencing was liver tumor tissue from sampling region 3. Specified subset: tumor region T3, left-lateral pole. These receptors all stem from a woman aged 55-70 years with primary liver carcinoma and hepatitis B virus infection.

This chain joins TRBV7-9 and TRBJ1-5; TRBD1 is a possible D gene (6 bases). Trimming pared 5 bases from V and 6 bases from J, leaving 17 bases between. The germline V gene has CDR1 SEHNR and CDR2 FQNEAQ (reference sequence). This CDR3 contains 15 residues. The CDR3 reads CASSPHPGDSQPQHF. CDR3 nucleotides: TGTGCCAGCAGCCCACACCCAGGGGATAGTCAGCCCCAGCATTTT.

As regards this clonotype: Being one base from a much bigger clone, this may be a read error. The CDR3 loop is CASSYLGGDIEAFF. CDR3 nucleotides: TGTGCCAGCAGTTACCTGGGGGGGGACATTGAAGCTTTCTTT. V is TRBV6-6 and J is TRBJ1-1, with D maybe TRBD1 (6 bases). V was clipped by 2 bases and J by 7 bases, with 14 bases between them. The CDR3 consists of 14 residues. Germline V gives CDR1 MNHNY, CDR2 SVGAGI (reference sequence).

Remarks on this clonotype: This clone may be a read error of a much larger clone one base away. The CDR3 ends on some other residue instead of the conserved phenylalanine or tryptophan, so this is likely a read error. The gene calls are TRBV7-9 and TRBJ1-1, with D unclear. V lost 5 bases and J lost 0, with 10 bases in between. This CDR3 has 14 amino acids. Germline CDR1 reads SEHNR; CDR2 reads FQNEAQ (reference sequence). In nucleotides, the CDR3 is TGTGCCAGCAGCGGGGTAACAGTGAACACTGAAGCTTTCTCT. Encoded protein: CASSGVTVNTEAFS.

As concerns this clonotype: Since the CDR3 does not end with the conserved phenylalanine or tryptophan, this likely comes from a read error. The V and J genes are TRBV11-3 and TRBJ2-5, with a possible D match to TRBD2 (5 bases). The ends were cut back, 0 bases at V and 8 bases at J, with 16 bases in the middle. The germline CDR1 and CDR2 sequences are SGHNT and YENEEA. This CDR3 region has 15 residues. CDR3 region: CASSLERRREDTQYL. The CDR3 DNA reads as TGTGCCAGCAGCTTAGAACGGAGGAGAGAGGATACCCAGTACTTA.

This clonotype was picked up many times. The chain uses TRBV12-3 or TRBV12-4 and TRBJ2-7, with 9 positions matching TRBD1. The V gene end was trimmed by 5 bases and the J gene end by 13 bases; junction bases not matched to a gene: 6. The CDR3 is 11 residues long. In DNA form, the CDR3 reads TGTGCCAGCAGTCTGGACAGGGGCATTTACTTC. This encodes CASSLDRGIYF.

As to this clonotype: A much bigger clone sits one base away, suggesting this may be a read error. The chain carries TRBV28 and TRBJ2-2; the match to TRBD1 covers 7 bases. Germline CDR1 and CDR2: MDHEN and SYDVKM. This CDR3 has 14 residues. The CDR3 DNA is TGTGCCAGTACCGGGACAGCCAACACCGGGGAGCCGTTTTTT. Amino acids: CASTGTANTGEPFF.

Turning to this clonotype: A much larger clonotype is one base distant, so this may be a read error. V gene TRBV28 combines with J gene TRBJ1-5, with D perhaps matching TRBD1 (6 bases). Germline-derived CDR1 and CDR2 are MDHEN and SYDVKM. This CDR3 is 14 amino acids long. The CDR3 is CTSTPGGGNQPQHF. For the CDR3, the DNA is TGTACCAGCACCCCGGGAGGGGGAAATCAGCCCCAGCATTTT.

This clonotype was seen repeatedly, ten times or more. V and J are TRBV4-1 and TRBJ1-2; D possibly corresponds to TRBD1 (5 bases). Germline lookup yields CDR1 MGHRA and CDR2 YSYEKL. The CDR3 spans 15 residues. Deletions cut 4 bases from V and 1 base from J, with 13 bases between. CDR3 sequence (DNA): TGCGCCAGCAGCCCCCCGACGGGACTTAACTATGGCTACACCTTC. Translation gives CASSPPTGLNYGYTF.

In its sample, this clonotype was seen many times. The CDR3 nucleotides read TGTGCCAGCATTTTAGGGGAGAGGGGACGATACAATGAGCAGTTCTTC. Protein: CASILGERGRYNEQFF. The chain links TRBV7-8 to TRBJ2-1; the D gene could be TRBD1 or TRBD2 (5 bases each). Between the trimmed V and J ends, which lost 7 bases and 4 bases, there was a span of 20 bases. The CDR3 consists of 16 residues. Germline values: CDR1 SGHVS, CDR2 FQNEAQ.

For this clonotype: The final CDR3 position lacks the conserved phenylalanine or tryptophan, pointing to a likely read error. The DNA is left out, because the CDR3 cannot be placed on it with certainty; the CDR3 is given as TCRdb lists it. This chain links TRBV12-3 or TRBV12-4 with TRBJ2-7. From its first to its last residue, the CDR3 has 12 amino acids. This CDR3 reads CASSSRPYERYL.

About this clonotype: Sequence at one end of the junction differs from germline and may be a read error. V and J are TRBV5-1 and TRBJ2-1, with D hard to call. Looked up from germline, CDR1 is SGHRS and CDR2 is YFSETQ. This CDR3 is 11 amino acids long. The CDR3 spells CVSSFRQLQFF. The DNA for the CDR3 is TGCGTCAGCAGCTTCCGACAATTGCAGTTCTTC.

Worth noting for this clonotype: A much larger clonotype is one base distant, so this may be a read error. This sequence joins TRBV28 and TRBJ2-1, with D uncertain. Germline V lookup: CDR1 MDHEN, CDR2 SYDVKM. The CDR3 runs 12 residues. The chain's CDR3 is CVSSLFLRIKFF. The CDR3 DNA follows: TGTGTCAGCAGTTTATTCCTCAGGATAAAGTTCTTC.

This clonotype was recorded at least ten times. This chain joins TRBV5-8 and TRBJ2-2, with TRBD1 matching over 7 bases. Germline CDR1 and CDR2: SGHTS and YDEGEE. V shed 4 bases and J 6 bases; nucleotides not matched to a gene: 12. CDR3 length: 16 amino acids. Written as DNA, the CDR3 is TGTGCCAGCAGCCGAAACAGGGGTAACCCCGCCGGGGAGCTGTTTTTT. It codes for CASSRNRGNPAGELFF.

The chain combines TRBV29-1 with TRBJ2-1, with D perhaps TRBD1 or TRBD2 (5 bases each). This CDR3 comprises 18 residues. Trimming took 0 bases from V and 7 from J, leaving 25 bases between them. Looked up from germline, CDR1 is SQVTM and CDR2 is ANQGSEA. Written as DNA, the CDR3 is TGCAGCGTTGAAGATCAGGGATGGGGGAGCGTTGACTATAATGAGCAGTTCTTC. This codes for CSVEDQGWGSVDYNEQFF.

About this clonotype: An end of the junction differs from the germline gene, which may be a read error. The rearrangement uses TRBV13 and TRBJ2-7; D gene ambiguous. Germline assignment: CDR1 PRHDT and CDR2 FYEKMQ (reference sequence). This CDR3 contains 12 residues. The CDR3 DNA sequence: TGTGTCAGCAGCTTAGGGCCCTACGAGCAATACTTC. Encoded protein: CVSSLGPYEQYF.

This clonotype was recorded a few times. The junction does not match germline at one end; this may be a read error. The rearrangement joins TRBV5-6 to TRBJ2-2; 13 nucleotides align to TRBD2. Per the germline V gene, CDR1 is SGHDT and CDR2 is YYEEEE. The CDR3 has 16 amino acids. The CDR3 DNA sequence: TGTGCCAGCAGCTTCGGACTAGCGGGAGCCGGCGGGAAGCTGTTTTTT. The encoded protein is CASSFGLAGAGGKLFF.

Regarding this clonotype: A much larger clone lies a single base off, so this may be a read error. Here the CDR3 DNA reads TGCGCCAGCAGCTTGGGGACTTGTACAGGGACTAGCTCCTACGAGCAGTACTTC. Translation: CASSLGTCTGTSSYEQYF. The gene calls are TRBV5-1 and TRBJ2-7, with 8 bases aligning to TRBD2. With V trimmed by 0 bases and J by 0 bases, 11 bases remained unmatched. CDR3 size: 18 residues. Germline assignment: CDR1 SGHRS and CDR2 YFSETQ.

This clonotype was detected ten times or more. The chain is built from TRBV7-8 and TRBJ2-7; possible D gene TRBD1, 6 bases. This CDR3 is 13 amino acids long. V was pared by 5 bases and J by 4 bases, with 12 bases between. CDR1 is SGHVS and CDR2 is FQNEAQ in the germline V gene. The CDR3 is CASSNRALYEQYF. CDR3 coding DNA: TGTGCCAGCAGCAACAGGGCCTTATACGAGCAGTACTTC.

Of note for this clonotype: A read error may account for a junction end that differs from germline. The rearrangement uses TRBV11-2 and TRBJ2-3; TRBD2 is a possible D gene (5 bases). The germline V gene encodes CDR1 SGHAT and CDR2 FQNNGV. This CDR3 is built from 13 residues. The CDR3 DNA sequence: TGTACCAGCAGCTTAGATTTGAGGGATACGCGGTATTTT. Its protein product is CTSSLDLRDTRYF.

There are many counts of this clonotype. The rearrangement uses TRBV29-1 and TRBJ2-3; TRBD2 agrees at 8 bases. This CDR3 comprises 15 residues. V lost 2 bases and J lost 2; bases outside the gene matches: 6. Germline assignment: CDR1 SQVTM and CDR2 ANQGSEA. CDR3 sequence (DNA): TGCAGCGTTGAAAAGGCTAGCGGGTACACAGATACGCAGTATTTT. Translated, it gives CSVEKASGYTDTQYF.

This clonotype occurred many times. The chain has TRBV12-3 or TRBV12-4 and TRBJ2-1; 9 bases line up with TRBD2. The CDR3 runs to 16 residues. Trimming cost V 8 bases and J 5 bases; bases outside gene matches: 13. For the CDR3, the DNA is TGTGCCAGCCTCCTAGGGGGGCGGGAGGGCCACAATGAGCAGTTCTTC. As protein: CASLLGGREGHNEQFF.

As concerns this clonotype: One end of the junction fails to match germline, which may point to a read error. The CDR3, as DNA: TGTGCCAGCAGCATATTAAGGGCTAGCGGGACCCACGAACAGTACTTC. Amino acid sequence: CASSILRASGTHEQYF. The chain links TRBV11-2 to TRBJ2-7, with TRBD2 matching 9 bases. Germline lookup yields CDR1 SGHAT and CDR2 FQNNGV. The length of the CDR3 is 16 residues.

Concerning this clonotype: Its ends do not fully match the called genes, so a read error is possible. This sequence joins TRBV29-1 and TRBJ1-6; weak D call: TRBD1 (5 bases). This CDR3 is built from 13 residues. Germline V CDR1 and CDR2: SQVTM, ANQGSEA. CDR3 residues: CSAGHGGNSLLHF. CDR3 DNA: TGCAGCGCCGGACATGGTGGAAATTCACTCCTCCACTTT. Drawing the rest from reference TRBV29-1 and TRBJ1-6, the complete variable domain is SAVISQKPSRDICQRGTSLTIQCQVDSQVTMMFWYRQQPGQSLTLIATANQGSEATYESGFVIDKFPISRPNLTFSTLTVSNMSPEDSSIYLCSAGHGGNSLLHFGNGTRLTVT.

The rearrangement joins TRBV7-8 to TRBJ2-3, with TRBD1 identical over 11 bases. Germline CDR1 SGHVS, CDR2 FQNEAQ. The CDR3 runs 17 residues. V was pared by 4 bases and J by 4 bases, with 10 bases of the junction left unmatched. The chain's CDR3 is CASSYPPRGQGADTQYF. In nucleotides, the CDR3 is TGTGCCAGCAGCTACCCGCCCCGGGGACAGGGGGCAGATACGCAGTATTTT.